The 9 T cell receptor beta chains below come from one sample, sequenced in a study of response to subunit inactivated influenza vaccine. TCRdb re-derived calls from the RT-PCR reads in MiXCR, one entry per CDR3 protein. This table has around 520,000 distinct CDR3 sequences, roughly 10% appearing once. The sample in question was PBMCs from blood, obtained on the day of vaccination. These receptors were collected from a man aged 50 or older who received an inactivated influenza vaccine.

This rearrangement joins TRBV28 to TRBJ2-2, with 10 bases identical to TRBD2. CDR1 is MDHEN, CDR2 SYDVKM, per germline. This CDR3 is 14 amino acids long. The V segment lost 10 bases and the J segment 1 base; nucleotides outside the gene matches: 3. CDR3 DNA: TGTGCCACAGTAGCGGGAGGGAACACCGGGGAGCTGTTTTTT. Encoded protein: CATVAGGNTGELFF.

This chain links TRBV10-3 with TRBJ2-1; D is unresolved. Trimming pared 0 bases from V and 10 bases from J, leaving 4 bases between. This CDR3 contains 11 residues. Germline values: CDR1 ENHRY, CDR2 SYGVKD. DNA of the CDR3: TGTGCCATCAGTGAGTCATACGAGCAGTTCTTC. Its translation is CAISESYEQFF.

There are many counts of this clonotype. The rearrangement uses TRBV6-1 and TRBJ1-5, with 7 bases aligning to TRBD1. The germline V gene has CDR1 MNHNS and CDR2 SASEGT. The CDR3 is 16 residues long. Trimming cost V 2 bases and J 2 bases; bases outside gene matches: 6. CDR3 region: CASSEPTGMGNQPQHF. Here the CDR3 DNA reads TGTGCCAGCAGTGAACCGACAGGGATGGGCAATCAGCCCCAGCATTTT.

This CDR3 reads CASSQVAEIYNEQFF. The CDR3, as DNA: TGTGCCAGCAGCCAAGTAGCGGAGATTTACAATGAGCAGTTCTTC. The chain links TRBV4-2 to TRBJ2-1; TRBD2 is a possible D gene (6 bases). Germline assignment: CDR1 LGHNA and CDR2 YNFKEQ. This CDR3 has 15 residues. The ends were cut back, 1 base at V and 4 bases at J, with 11 bases in the middle.

This chain connects TRBV4-2 to TRBJ1-2; TRBD1 agrees at 9 bases. The CDR3 has 16 residues. The germline gives CDR1 LGHNA, CDR2 YNFKEQ. Germline trimming cut 0 bases from V and 4 bases from J; bases unmatched to any gene: 6. The CDR3 sequence: CASSQESTGGGYGYTF. Written as DNA, the CDR3 is TGTGCCAGCAGCCAAGAGAGTACAGGGGGCGGCTATGGCTACACCTTC.

In its sample, this clonotype was seen a few times. The rearrangement joins TRBV28 to TRBJ2-7, with no clear D. The CDR3 length is 13 residues. The V gene lost 8 bases and the J gene lost 4 bases, with 15 bases spanning the gap. Germline V CDR1 and CDR2: MDHEN, SYDVKM. In DNA, the CDR3 is TGTGCCAGCGGTCGCTCGTACTTTTACGAGCAGTACTTC. This codes for CASGRSYFYEQYF.

This chain connects TRBV10-3 to TRBJ2-1, with D perhaps matching TRBD1 or TRBD2 (5 bases each). Deletions cut 11 bases from V and 7 bases from J, with 24 bases between. This CDR3 region has 15 residues. Looked up from germline, CDR1 is ENHRY and CDR2 is SYGVKD. CDR3 residues: CAASAGAQRANEQFF. CDR3 DNA sequence: TGTGCCGCGTCTGCCGGGGCCCAGCGCGCAAATGAGCAGTTCTTC.

This clonotype has ten or more counts. The chain links TRBV6-1 to TRBJ2-1; perhaps TRBD1 as D (6 bases). V gave up 7 bases and J gave up 0 bases, with 10 bases separating them. The length of the CDR3 is 14 residues. The germline CDR1 and CDR2 sequences are MNHNS and SASEGT. The CDR3 DNA is TGTGCCAGCACTACAGGGAGCTCCTACAATGAGCAGTTCTTC. Protein sequence: CASTTGSSYNEQFF.

On this clonotype: At one end, the junction sequence differs from germline, possibly due to a read error. The chain has TRBV25-1 and TRBJ2-5; D gene ambiguous. The germline V gene has CDR1 MGHDK and CDR2 SYGVNS. This CDR3 has 14 residues. CDR3 region: CASSERGNHETQYF. In DNA form, the CDR3 reads TGTGCCAGCAGTGAACGTGGGAACCACGAGACCCAGTACTTC.